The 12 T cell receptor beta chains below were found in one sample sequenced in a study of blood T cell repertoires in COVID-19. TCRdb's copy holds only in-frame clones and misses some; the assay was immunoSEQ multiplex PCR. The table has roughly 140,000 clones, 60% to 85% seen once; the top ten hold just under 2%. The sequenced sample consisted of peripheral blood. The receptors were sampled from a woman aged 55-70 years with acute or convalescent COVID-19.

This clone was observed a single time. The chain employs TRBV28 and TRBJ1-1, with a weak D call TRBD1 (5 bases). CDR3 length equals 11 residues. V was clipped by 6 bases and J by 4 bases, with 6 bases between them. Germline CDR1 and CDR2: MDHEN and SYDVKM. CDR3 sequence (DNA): TGTGCCAGCAGGGGGGGCACTGAAGCTTTCTTT. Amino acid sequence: CASRGGTEAFF.

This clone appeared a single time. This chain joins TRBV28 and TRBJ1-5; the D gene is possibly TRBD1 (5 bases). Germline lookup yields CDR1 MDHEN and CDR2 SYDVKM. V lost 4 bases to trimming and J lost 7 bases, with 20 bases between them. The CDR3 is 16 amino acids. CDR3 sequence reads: CASSYTSRGASQPQHF. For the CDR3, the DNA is TGTGCCAGCAGTTACACGTCTCGTGGGGCGAGCCAGCCCCAGCATTTT.

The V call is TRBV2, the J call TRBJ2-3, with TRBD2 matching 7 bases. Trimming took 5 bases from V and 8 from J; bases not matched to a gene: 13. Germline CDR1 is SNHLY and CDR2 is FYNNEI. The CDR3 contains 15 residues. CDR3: CASSTGLMGGGTQYF. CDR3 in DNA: TGTGCCAGCAGTACGGGACTCATGGGGGGGGGTACGCAGTATTTT.

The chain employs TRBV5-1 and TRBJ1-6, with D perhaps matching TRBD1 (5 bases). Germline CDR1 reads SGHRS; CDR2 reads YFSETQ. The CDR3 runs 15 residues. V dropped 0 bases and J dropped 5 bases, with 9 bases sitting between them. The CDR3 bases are TGCGCCAGCAGCTTGGCGGCAGGGCATAATTCACCCCTCCACTTT. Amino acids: CASSLAAGHNSPLHF. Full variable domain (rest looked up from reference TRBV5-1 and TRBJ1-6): KAGVTQTPRYLIKTRGQQVTLSCSPISGHRSVSWYQQTPGQGLQFLFEYFSETQRNKGNFPGRFSGRQFSNSRSEMNVSTLELGDSALYLCASSLAAGHNSPLHFGNGTRLTVT.

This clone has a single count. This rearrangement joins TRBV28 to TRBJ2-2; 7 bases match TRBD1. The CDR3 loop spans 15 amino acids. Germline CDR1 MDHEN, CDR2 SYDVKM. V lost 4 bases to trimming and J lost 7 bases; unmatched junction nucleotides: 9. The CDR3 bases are TGTGCCAGCAGTTCCGACAGGGTTGGGGGCGGGGAGCTGTTTTTT. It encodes CASSSDRVGGGELFF.

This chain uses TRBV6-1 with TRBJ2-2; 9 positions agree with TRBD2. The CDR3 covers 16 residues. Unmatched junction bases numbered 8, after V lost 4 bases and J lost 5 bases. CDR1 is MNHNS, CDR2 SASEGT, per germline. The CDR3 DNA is TGTGCCAGCAGTGGACTTAGCGGGAGTCGTACCGGGGAGCTGTTTTTT. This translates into CASSGLSGSRTGELFF.

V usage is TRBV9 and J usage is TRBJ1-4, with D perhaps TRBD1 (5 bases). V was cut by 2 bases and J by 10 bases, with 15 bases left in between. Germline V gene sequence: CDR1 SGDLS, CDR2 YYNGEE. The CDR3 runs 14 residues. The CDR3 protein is CASSVGGLGGKLFF. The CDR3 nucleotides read TGTGCCAGCAGCGTGGGGGGTCTTGGAGGAAAACTGTTTTTT.

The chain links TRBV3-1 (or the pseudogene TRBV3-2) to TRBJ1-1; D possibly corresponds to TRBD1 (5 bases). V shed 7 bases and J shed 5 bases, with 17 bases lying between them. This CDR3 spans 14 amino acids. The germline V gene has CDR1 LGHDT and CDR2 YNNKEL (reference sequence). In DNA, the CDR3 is TGTGCCAGCACCTTCGGGGGGTATAGGACTGAAGCTTTCTTT. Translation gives CASTFGGYRTEAFF.

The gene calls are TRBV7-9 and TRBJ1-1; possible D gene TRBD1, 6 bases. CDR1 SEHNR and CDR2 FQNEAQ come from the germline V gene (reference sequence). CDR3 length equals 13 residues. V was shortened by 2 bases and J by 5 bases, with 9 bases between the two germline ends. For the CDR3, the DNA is TGTGCCAGCAGCTTAACCAGGGGAACTGAAGCTTTCTTT. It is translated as CASSLTRGTEAFF.

The CDR3 DNA follows: TGTGCCAGCAGCTTTTTTCCAACAGAAATGAACACTGAAGCTTTCTTT. It specifies CASSFFPTEMNTEAFF. The chain combines TRBV11-1 with TRBJ1-1; D not certain. This CDR3 contains 16 residues. The germline V gene has CDR1 SGHAT and CDR2 FQDESV (reference sequence). Trimming took off 3 bases at V and 0 bases at J, with 14 bases between the two ends.

CDR3 coding DNA: TGCGCCAGCAGCTTGGGACAGTCTTACAATGAGCAGTTCTTC. Translated, it gives CASSLGQSYNEQFF. The chain couples TRBV5-1 to TRBJ2-1, with D possibly matching TRBD1 (5 bases). Germline assignment: CDR1 SGHRS and CDR2 YFSETQ. The CDR3 length is 14 residues. The germline V and J ends were trimmed by 0 bases and 4 bases, with 8 bases remaining between them. The full variable domain, rest sourced from reference TRBV5-1 and TRBJ2-1, is KAGVTQTPRYLIKTRGQQVTLSCSPISGHRSVSWYQQTPGQGLQFLFEYFSETQRNKGNFPGRFSGRQFSNSRSEMNVSTLELGDSALYLCASSLGQSYNEQFFGPGTRLTVL.

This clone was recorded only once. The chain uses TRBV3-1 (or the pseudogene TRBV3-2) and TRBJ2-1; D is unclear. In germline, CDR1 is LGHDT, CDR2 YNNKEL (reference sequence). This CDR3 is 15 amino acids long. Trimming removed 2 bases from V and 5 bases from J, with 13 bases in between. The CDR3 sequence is CASSQPLGTDNEQFF. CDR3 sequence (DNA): TGTGCCAGCAGCCAACCTTTGGGCACTGACAATGAGCAGTTCTTC.